This TCR beta chain emerged from a study of beta chain features in type 1 diabetes. Broader study findings: Shortening that was moderate but significant affected the TCRB CDR3s of Type 1 diabetes patients in all four CD4+ subsets. Individuals with type 1 diabetes displayed fewer insertions and more deletions at VDJ junctions. Highly expressing activated T cells could be over-counted with a cDNA template. Comparison showed that naive, central memory and Treg TCRB repertoires appeared more similar among patients than among healthy donors.

What was sequenced were expressed TCRB transcripts, since all of the isolated RNA had been reverse transcribed. Some clones are missing from TCRdb's copy, which holds only in-frame ones; the method was immunoSEQ multiplex PCR. The table includes about 260,000 clones, about 20% detected once. For this clone: Its antigen remains unknown.

Via CD45RO/CCR7/CD25/CD127/CD95/CD27, cells of the CD4+ naive, central memory, regulatory and stem cell-like memory subsets were sorted. The V end lost 1 base, the J end lost 2 bases, and 18 bases lay between the germline ends. The CDR3 consists of 17 residues. Per germline, CDR1 SEHNR and CDR2 FQNEAQ (reference sequence). The gene calls are TRBV7-9 and TRBJ2-7; maybe TRBD2 (6 bases). This clonotype originated in a woman between 40 and 55 years old with type 1 diabetes. What was sequenced was naive CD4+ T cells from blood. CDR3 sequence (DNA): TGTGCCAGCAGCTTAGGTTTAGAGGGACTCACGACCTACGAGCAGTACTTC. Its translation is CASSLGLEGLTTYEQYF. The full variable domain, rest sourced from reference TRBV7-9 and TRBJ2-7, is DTGVSQNPRHKITKRGQNVTFRCDPISEHNRLYWYRQTLGQGPEFLTYFQNEAQLEKSRLLSDRFSAERPKGSFSTLEIQRTEQGDSAMYLCASSLGLEGLTTYEQYFGPGTRLTVT.